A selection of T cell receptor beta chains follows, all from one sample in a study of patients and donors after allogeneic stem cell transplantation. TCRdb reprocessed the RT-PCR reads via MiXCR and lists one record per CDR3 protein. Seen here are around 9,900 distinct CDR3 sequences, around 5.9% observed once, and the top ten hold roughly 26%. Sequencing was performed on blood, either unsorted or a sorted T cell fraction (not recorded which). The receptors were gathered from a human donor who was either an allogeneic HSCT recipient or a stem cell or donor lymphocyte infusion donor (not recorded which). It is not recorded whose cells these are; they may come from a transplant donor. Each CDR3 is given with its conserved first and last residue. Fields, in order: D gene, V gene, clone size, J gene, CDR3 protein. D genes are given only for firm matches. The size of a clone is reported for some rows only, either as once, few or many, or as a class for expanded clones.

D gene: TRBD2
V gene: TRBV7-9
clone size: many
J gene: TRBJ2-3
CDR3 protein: CASSSIAGGTDTQYF

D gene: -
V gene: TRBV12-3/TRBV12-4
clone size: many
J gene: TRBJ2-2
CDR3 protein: CASRLILGRGELFF

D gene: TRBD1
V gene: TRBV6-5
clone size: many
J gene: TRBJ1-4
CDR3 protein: CASSYAGQGREKLFF

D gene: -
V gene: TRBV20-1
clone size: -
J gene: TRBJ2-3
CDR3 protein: CSARTGGRTDTQYF

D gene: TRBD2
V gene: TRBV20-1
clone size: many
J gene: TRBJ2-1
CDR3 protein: CSARDPALAGMHNEQFF

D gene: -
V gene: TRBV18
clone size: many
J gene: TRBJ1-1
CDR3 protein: CASSPQAENTEAFF

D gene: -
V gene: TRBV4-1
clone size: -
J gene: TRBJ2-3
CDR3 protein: CASSLRYGASTDTQYF

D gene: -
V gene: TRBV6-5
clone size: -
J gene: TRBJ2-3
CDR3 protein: CASSYGFGPDTQYF

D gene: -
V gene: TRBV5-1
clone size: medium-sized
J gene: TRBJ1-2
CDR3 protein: CASSLDRYNYGYTF

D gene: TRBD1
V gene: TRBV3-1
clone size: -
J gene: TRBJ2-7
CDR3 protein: CASSQDLGTGSYEQYF

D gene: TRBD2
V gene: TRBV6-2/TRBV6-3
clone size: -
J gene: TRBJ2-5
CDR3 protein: CASSKGLAGGPPQETQYF

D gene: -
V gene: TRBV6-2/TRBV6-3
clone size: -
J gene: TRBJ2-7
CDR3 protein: CASRRTYEQYF

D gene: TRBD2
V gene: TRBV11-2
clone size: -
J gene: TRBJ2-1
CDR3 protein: CASRLLAGGNNEQFF

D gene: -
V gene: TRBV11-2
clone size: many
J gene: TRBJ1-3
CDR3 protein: CASSLALSGNTIYF

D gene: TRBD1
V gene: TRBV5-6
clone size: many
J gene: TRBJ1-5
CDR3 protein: CASSLGTGEDQPQHF

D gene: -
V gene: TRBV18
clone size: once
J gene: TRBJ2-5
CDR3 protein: CASSPNRQLETQYF

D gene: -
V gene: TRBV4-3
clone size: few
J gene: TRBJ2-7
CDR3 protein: CASSQGAISYEQYF

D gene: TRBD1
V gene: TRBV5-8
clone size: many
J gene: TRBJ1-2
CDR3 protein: CASSLGVRGPGYTF

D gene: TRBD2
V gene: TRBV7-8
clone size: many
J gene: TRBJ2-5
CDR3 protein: CASSFSGRARETQYF

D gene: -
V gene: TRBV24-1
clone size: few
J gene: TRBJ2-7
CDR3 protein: CATSPRGEEQYF

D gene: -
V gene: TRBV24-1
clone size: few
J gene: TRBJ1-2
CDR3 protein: CATSEGSNYGYTF

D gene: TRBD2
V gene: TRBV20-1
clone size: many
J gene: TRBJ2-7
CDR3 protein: CSATGLAPYEQYF

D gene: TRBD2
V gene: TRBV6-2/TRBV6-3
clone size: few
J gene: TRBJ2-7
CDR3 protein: CASRMGLAGAYEQYF

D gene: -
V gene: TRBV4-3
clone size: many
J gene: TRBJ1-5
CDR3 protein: CASSQYRDQPQHF

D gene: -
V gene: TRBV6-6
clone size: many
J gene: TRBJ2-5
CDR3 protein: CASSYGQQETQYF

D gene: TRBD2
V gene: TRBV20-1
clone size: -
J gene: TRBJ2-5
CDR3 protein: CSARDWGLAGGETQYF

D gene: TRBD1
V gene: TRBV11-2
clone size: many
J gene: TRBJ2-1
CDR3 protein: CASSTDRVRGNEQFF

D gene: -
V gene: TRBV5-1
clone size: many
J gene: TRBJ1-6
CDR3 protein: CASSLDTGYNSPLHF

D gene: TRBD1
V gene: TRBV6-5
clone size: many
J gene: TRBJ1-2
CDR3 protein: CASSPGQGRGYTF

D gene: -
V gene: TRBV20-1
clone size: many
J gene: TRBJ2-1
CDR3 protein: CSAREGHLGGEQFF

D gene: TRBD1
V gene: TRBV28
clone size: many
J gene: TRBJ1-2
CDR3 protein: CASSQPGQGAYGYTF

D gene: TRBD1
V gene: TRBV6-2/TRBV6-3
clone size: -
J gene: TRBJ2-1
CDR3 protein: CASSQGDEQFF

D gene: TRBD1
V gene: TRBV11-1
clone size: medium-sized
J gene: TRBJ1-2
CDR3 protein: CASSRDRDYGYTF

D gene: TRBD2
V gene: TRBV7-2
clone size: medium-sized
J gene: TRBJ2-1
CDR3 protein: CASSLGLAGYNEQFF

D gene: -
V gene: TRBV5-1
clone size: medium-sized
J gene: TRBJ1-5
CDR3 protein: CASSLDGGNQPQHF

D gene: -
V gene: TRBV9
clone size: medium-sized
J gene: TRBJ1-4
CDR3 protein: CASKTGQREAEKLFF

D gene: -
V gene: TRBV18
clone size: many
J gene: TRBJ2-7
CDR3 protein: CASSPRDGSYYEQYF

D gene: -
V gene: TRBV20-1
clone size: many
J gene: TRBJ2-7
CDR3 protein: CSARRGGTYEQYF

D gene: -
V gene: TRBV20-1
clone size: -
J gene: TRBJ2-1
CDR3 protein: CSATRQDRSYNEQFF

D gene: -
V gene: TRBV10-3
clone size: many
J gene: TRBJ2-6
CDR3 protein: CAISDPRGANVLTF

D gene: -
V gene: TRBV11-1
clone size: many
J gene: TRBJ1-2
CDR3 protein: CASSPAPLYGYTF

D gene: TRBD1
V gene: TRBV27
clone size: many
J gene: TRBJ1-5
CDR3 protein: CASSQRGTGELGNQPQHF

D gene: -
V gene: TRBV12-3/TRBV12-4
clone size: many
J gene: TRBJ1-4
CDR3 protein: CASSPGGSTNEKLFF

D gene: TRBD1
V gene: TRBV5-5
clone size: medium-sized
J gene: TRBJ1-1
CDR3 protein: CASSFDIQGAPTEAFF

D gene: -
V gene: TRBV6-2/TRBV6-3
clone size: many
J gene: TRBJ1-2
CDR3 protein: CASRGSANYGYTF

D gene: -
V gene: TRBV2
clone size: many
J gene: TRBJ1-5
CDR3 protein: CASSEGPRQPQHF

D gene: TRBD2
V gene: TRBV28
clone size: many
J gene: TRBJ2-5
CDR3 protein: CASTSSGSQETQYF

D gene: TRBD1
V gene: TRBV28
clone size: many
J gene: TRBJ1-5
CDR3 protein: CASSSGQGANQPQHF

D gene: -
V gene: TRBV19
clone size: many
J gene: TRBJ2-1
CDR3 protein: CASRSPFNNNEQFF

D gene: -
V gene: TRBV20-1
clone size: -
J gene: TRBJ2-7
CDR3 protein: CSAPRAPQGTEQYF

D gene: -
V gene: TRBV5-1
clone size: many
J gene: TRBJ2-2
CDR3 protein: CASSYGRNTGELFF

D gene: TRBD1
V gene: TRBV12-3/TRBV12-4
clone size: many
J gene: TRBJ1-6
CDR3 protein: CASADRAGNSPLHF

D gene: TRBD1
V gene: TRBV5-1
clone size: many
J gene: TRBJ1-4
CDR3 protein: CASSAGTGEEEKLFF